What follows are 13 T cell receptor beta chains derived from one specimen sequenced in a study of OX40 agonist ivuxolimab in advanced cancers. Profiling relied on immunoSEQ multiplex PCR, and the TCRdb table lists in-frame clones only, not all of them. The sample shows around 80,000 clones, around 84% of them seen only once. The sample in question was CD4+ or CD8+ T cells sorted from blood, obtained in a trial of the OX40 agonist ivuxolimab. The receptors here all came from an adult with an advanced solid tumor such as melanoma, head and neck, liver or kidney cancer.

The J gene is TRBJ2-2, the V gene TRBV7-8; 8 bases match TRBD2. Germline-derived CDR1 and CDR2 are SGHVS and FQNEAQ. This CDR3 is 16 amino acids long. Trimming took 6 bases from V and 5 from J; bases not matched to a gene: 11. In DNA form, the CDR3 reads TGTGCCAGCAGGCAACCGCGGGAGCGGGGGACCGGGGAGCTGTTTTTT. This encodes CASRQPRERGTGELFF.

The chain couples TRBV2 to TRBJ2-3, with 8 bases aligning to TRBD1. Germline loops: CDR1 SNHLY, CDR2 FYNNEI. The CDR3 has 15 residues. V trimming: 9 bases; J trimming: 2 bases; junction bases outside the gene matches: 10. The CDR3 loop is CASRRTGIFTDTQYF. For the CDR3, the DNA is TGTGCCAGTCGAAGGACAGGGATTTTCACAGATACGCAGTATTTT.

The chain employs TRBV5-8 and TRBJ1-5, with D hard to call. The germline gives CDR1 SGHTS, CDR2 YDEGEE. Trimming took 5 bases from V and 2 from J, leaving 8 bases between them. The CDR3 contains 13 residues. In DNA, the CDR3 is TGTGCCAGCAGTCGGCCGGGCAATCAGCCCCAGCATTTT. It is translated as CASSRPGNQPQHF. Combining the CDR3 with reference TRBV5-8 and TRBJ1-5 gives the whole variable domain EAGVTQSPTHLIKTRGQQATLRCSPISGHTSVYWYQQALGLGLQFLLWYDEGEERNRGNFPPRFSGRQFPNYSSELNVNALELEDSALYLCASSRPGNQPQHFGDGTRLSIL.

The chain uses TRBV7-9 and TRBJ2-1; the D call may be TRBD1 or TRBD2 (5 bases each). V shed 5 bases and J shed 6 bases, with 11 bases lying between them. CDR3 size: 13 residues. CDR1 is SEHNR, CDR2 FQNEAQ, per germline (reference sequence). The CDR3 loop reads CASSTSGGNEQFF. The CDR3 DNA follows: TGTGCCAGCAGCACTAGTGGGGGCAATGAGCAGTTCTTC.

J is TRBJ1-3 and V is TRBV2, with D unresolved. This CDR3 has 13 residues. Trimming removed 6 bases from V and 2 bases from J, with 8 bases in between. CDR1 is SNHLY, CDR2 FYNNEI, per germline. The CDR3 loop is CASRVAPGNTIYF. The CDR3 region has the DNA TGTGCCAGCAGGGTAGCACCTGGAAACACCATATATTTT.

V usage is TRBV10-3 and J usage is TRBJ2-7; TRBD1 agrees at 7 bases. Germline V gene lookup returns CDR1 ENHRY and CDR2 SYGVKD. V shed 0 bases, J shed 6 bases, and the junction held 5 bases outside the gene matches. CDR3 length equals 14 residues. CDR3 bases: TGTGCCATCAGTGAGTCCGGGGCAGGGGGCGAGCAGTACTTC. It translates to CAISESGAGGEQYF.

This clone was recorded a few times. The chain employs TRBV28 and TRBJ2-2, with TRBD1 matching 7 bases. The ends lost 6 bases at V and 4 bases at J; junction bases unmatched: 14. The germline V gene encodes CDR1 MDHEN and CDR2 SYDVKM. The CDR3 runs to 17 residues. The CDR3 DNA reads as TGTGCCAGCAGCCTTTCCTGGGGACAGCTAGGCACCGGGGAGCTGTTTTTT. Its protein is CASSLSWGQLGTGELFF.

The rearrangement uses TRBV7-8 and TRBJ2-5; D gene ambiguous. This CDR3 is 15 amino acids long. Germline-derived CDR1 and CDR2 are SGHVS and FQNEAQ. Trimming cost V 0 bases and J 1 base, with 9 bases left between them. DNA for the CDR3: TGTGCCAGCAGCTTAGCGCTAACTATCCAAGAGACCCAGTACTTC. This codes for CASSLALTIQETQYF.

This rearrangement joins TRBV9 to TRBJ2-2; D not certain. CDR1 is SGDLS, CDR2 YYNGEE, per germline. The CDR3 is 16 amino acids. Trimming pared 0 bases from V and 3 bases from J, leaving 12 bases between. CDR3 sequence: CASSVVPSVDTGELFF. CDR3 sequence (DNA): TGTGCCAGCAGCGTAGTGCCCAGCGTGGACACCGGGGAGCTGTTTTTT.

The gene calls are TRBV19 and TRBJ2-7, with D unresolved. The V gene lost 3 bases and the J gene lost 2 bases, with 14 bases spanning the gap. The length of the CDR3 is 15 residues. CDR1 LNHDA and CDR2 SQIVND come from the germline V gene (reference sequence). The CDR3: CASSINLTPTYEQYV. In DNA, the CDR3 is TGTGCCAGTAGTATTAACCTCACACCCACCTACGAGCAGTACGTC.

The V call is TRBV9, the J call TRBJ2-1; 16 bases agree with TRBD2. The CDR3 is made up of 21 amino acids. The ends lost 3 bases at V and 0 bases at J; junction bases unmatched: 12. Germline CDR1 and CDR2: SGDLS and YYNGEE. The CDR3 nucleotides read TGTGCCAGCAGCGACGACAACGGGACTAGCGGGGGGGCCGGCTCCTACAATGAGCAGTTCTTC. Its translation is CASSDDNGTSGGAGSYNEQFF.

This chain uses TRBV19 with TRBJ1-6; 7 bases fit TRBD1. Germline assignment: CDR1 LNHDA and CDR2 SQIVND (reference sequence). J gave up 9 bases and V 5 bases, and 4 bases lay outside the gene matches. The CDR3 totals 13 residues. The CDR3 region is CASSGQVGSPLHF. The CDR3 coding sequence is TGTGCCAGTAGTGGACAGGTGGGTTCACCCCTCCACTTT.

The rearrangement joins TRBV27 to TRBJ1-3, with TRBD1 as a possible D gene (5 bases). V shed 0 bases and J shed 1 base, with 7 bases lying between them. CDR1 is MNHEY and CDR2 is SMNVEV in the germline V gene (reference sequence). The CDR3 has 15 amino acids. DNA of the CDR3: TGTGCCAGCAGTTTATCTTGGGGGTCTGGAAACACCATATATTTT. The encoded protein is CASSLSWGSGNTIYF.